This TCR beta chain comes out of a study of neurological immune-mediated disorders. About the study: Relapsing-remitting disease was seen in 31 of the 34 multiple sclerosis patients, and secondary progressive disease was seen in 3.

The V gene's germline CDR1 is DFQATT and CDR2 SNEGSKA (reference sequence). The CDR3 spans 15 residues. J lost 3 bases, V lost 2 bases, and 5 bases had no gene match. Study conclusions and caveats: Multiple sclerosis patients had less TCR clonal expansion than even healthy controls, unlike HTLV-1-associated myelopathy.

For the unsorted libraries, 2 million PBMCs stored at -80 C served as input. One entry per CDR3 protein results from TCRdb running MiXCR on the 5' RACE reads. Among fewer than 80,000 distinct CDR3 sequences listed, less than 5.5% were seen once. About this clonotype: Its target is unknown.

The sequencing sample was made of PBMCs. The chain uses TRBV20-1 and TRBJ1-4; TRBD1 matches 8 bases. The TCR originated in a woman in her 30s with multiple sclerosis. The CDR3 is CSARRPGQANEKLFF. CDR3 DNA: TGCAGTGCTAGACGACCGGGACAGGCTAATGAAAAACTGTTTTTT.